Presented here are 30 T cell receptor beta chains from one specimen sequenced in a study of T cells in Graves' hyperthyroidism and ophthalmopathy. Amplified TCR beta CDR3 regions came from RNA transcripts. In the first-round RT-PCR of the TCR CDR3, the HTBI primer set was used. TCRdb used MiXCR to reprocess the multiplex PCR reads, holding one entry per CDR3 protein. This sample has hundreds of thousands of distinct CDR3 sequences, with over 15% found just once. Sequenced: blood. These receptors all come from a woman aged 18 to 35 with Graves' hyperthyroidism.

This clonotype was seen repeatedly, ten times or more. The CDR3 region is CASSGTAGNTEAFF. In nucleotides, the CDR3 is TGTGCCAGCAGCGGGACAGCCGGCAACACTGAAGCTTTCTTT. The chain has TRBV6-2 or TRBV6-3 and TRBJ1-1; the match to TRBD1 covers 7 bases. Germline CDR1 is MNHEY and CDR2 is SVGEGT. CDR3 length: 14 amino acids. With 6 bases clipped from V and 2 bases from J, the junction kept 6 bases outside the gene matches.

This clonotype was detected ten times or more. The V and J genes are TRBV7-2 and TRBJ2-7; 10 bases match TRBD2. The trim removed 5 bases at V and 5 bases at J, leaving 12 bases unmatched. This CDR3 comprises 16 residues. CDR1 is SGHTA, CDR2 FQGNSA, per germline. CDR3 sequence: CASSQSRKRGGHEQYF. The CDR3 DNA reads TGTGCCAGCAGCCAAAGTCGAAAGCGGGGGGGCCACGAGCAGTACTTC. Combining the CDR3 with reference TRBV7-2 and TRBJ2-7 gives the whole variable domain GAGVSQSPSNKVTEKGKDVELRCDPISGHTALYWYRQSLGQGLEFLIYFQGNSAPDKSGLPSDRFSAERTGGSVSTLTIQRTQQEDSAVYLCASSQSRKRGGHEQYFGPGTRLTVT.

This clonotype was seen repeatedly, ten times or more. The chain couples TRBV7-8 to TRBJ2-3; 13 bases agree with TRBD2. V shed 6 bases, J shed 0 bases, and the junction held 3 bases outside the gene matches. CDR1 SGHVS and CDR2 FQNEAQ come from the germline V gene. The CDR3 consists of 16 residues. CDR3 in amino acids: CASRGLAGKSTDTQYF. CDR3 in DNA: TGTGCCAGCAGGGGACTAGCGGGGAAAAGCACAGATACGCAGTATTTT.

This clonotype has a count of ten or more. CDR3 amino acids: CSVRLAYNEQFF. The CDR3, as DNA: TGCAGCGTTAGACTAGCTTACAATGAGCAGTTCTTC. The V gene is TRBV29-1, the J gene TRBJ2-1; 7 bases align to TRBD2. Germline CDR1 reads SQVTM; CDR2 reads ANQGSEA. The V and J ends lost 5 bases and 4 bases, in that order; junction bases with no gene match: 2. The CDR3 has 12 residues.

This clonotype was seen repeatedly, ten times or more. This rearrangement joins TRBV20-1 to TRBJ2-7; D remains unclear. The CDR3 sequence is 16 residues long. Germline CDR1 and CDR2: DFQATT and SNEGSKA (reference sequence). Trimming cost V 6 bases and J 0 bases, with 21 bases left between them. CDR3 nucleotide sequence: TGCAGTGCCCGAGGCCTAAAGGCCGGGTTCTCCTACGAGCAGTACTTC. Protein sequence: CSARGLKAGFSYEQYF.

In this sample, this clonotype turned up many times. CDR3: CASSLGWGAPGNQPQHF. In DNA, the CDR3 is TGTGCCAGCAGTTTAGGGTGGGGGGCGCCGGGCAATCAGCCCCAGCATTTT. V gene TRBV27 combines with J gene TRBJ1-5; possibly TRBD1 for D (6 bases). The CDR3 extends over 17 amino acids. Germline-derived CDR1 and CDR2 are MNHEY and SMNVEV (reference sequence). Trimming took off 2 bases at V and 2 bases at J, with 16 bases between the two ends.

V is TRBV14 and J is TRBJ2-7, with TRBD2 matching over 7 bases. CDR1 is SGHDN and CDR2 is FVKESK in the germline V gene. V dropped 0 bases and J dropped 2; count of bases not matched to a gene: 7. CDR3 length: 16 residues. The CDR3 is CASSQEGGIMPYEQYF. In DNA, the CDR3 is TGTGCCAGCAGCCAAGAGGGGGGGATTATGCCCTACGAGCAGTACTTC.

This clonotype was observed many times. The J gene is TRBJ2-4, the V gene TRBV2; D is unresolved. The CDR3 runs to 13 residues. Germline V gene data show CDR1 as SNHLY and CDR2 as FYNNEI. V was trimmed by 6 bases and J by 1 base, leaving 7 bases between them. The CDR3 DNA is TGTGCCAGCAGACAATTCGCCAAAAACATTCAGTACTTC. Protein: CASRQFAKNIQYF.

The J gene is TRBJ1-2, the V gene TRBV6-2 or TRBV6-3; D unresolved. Trimming took 5 bases from V and 5 from J, leaving 12 bases between them. The CDR3 covers 13 residues. Germline V lookup: CDR1 MNHEY, CDR2 SVGEGT. CDR3 in amino acids: CASSEALKYGYTF. The CDR3 region has the DNA TGTGCCAGCAGTGAAGCCCTTAAATATGGCTACACCTTC.

This sequence joins TRBV6-2 or TRBV6-3 and TRBJ1-5, with 10 bases aligning to TRBD1. The CDR3 is 17 amino acids. Germline V gene data show CDR1 as MNHEY and CDR2 as SVGEGT. The V segment lost 2 bases and the J segment 0 bases; nucleotides outside the gene matches: 4. The CDR3 protein is CASSYQTGGRSNQPQHF. The DNA of the CDR3 is TGTGCCAGCAGTTACCAGACAGGGGGCCGTAGCAATCAGCCCCAGCATTTT.

The chain links TRBV3-1 to TRBJ2-4; a possible D gene is TRBD2 (6 bases). Per germline, CDR1 LGHDT and CDR2 YNNKEL (reference sequence). The CDR3 extends over 16 amino acids. With 0 bases removed from V and 0 bases from J, the gap between germline ends came to 9 bases. CDR3 sequence: CASSQEPAGAKNIQYF. CDR3 nucleotide sequence: TGTGCCAGCAGCCAAGAGCCAGCGGGAGCCAAAAACATTCAGTACTTC.

The chain couples TRBV11-3 to TRBJ1-5; no reliable D call. In germline, CDR1 is SGHNT, CDR2 YENEEA. The ends were cut back, 5 bases at V and 7 bases at J, with 12 bases in the middle. The CDR3 length is 13 residues. The CDR3 DNA reads TGTGCCAGCAGCCGGAACCAAGGCCAGCCCCAGCATTTT. As protein: CASSRNQGQPQHF.

The chain carries TRBV2 and TRBJ1-4, with D possibly being TRBD1 (5 bases). Germline CDR1 and CDR2: SNHLY and FYNNEI. This CDR3 has 15 residues. The ends were cut back, 4 bases at V and 0 bases at J, with 9 bases in the middle. Written as DNA, the CDR3 is TGTGCCAGCAGTGGAGGGGCGTCAACTAATGAAAAACTGTTTTTT. As protein: CASSGGASTNEKLFF.

This clonotype showed up just a few times. The chain recombines TRBV18 with TRBJ1-1; a possible D gene is TRBD1 (6 bases). CDR3 size: 17 residues. CDR1 KGHSH and CDR2 LQKENI come from the germline V gene. The ends were cut back, 3 bases at V and 5 bases at J, with 22 bases in the middle. The DNA of the CDR3 is TGTGCCAGCTCACCTTTCCCCGGACAGCAAACCGTAACTGAAGCTTTCTTT. Residues: CASSPFPGQQTVTEAFF. The variable domain in full, with the rest retrieved from reference TRBV18 and TRBJ1-1, is NAGVMQNPRHLVRRRGQEARLRCSPMKGHSHVYWYRQLPEEGLKFMVYLQKENIIDESGMPKERFSAEFPKEGPSILRIQQVVRGDSAAYFCASSPFPGQQTVTEAFFGQGTRLTVV.

V gene TRBV7-3 combines with J gene TRBJ1-2; 7 positions match TRBD1. The V gene's germline CDR1 is SGHTA and CDR2 FQGTGA. Trimming cost V 5 bases and J 4 bases; bases outside gene matches: 7. The CDR3 spans 14 residues. CDR3 DNA: TGTGCCAGCAGCAGAACAGGGGATCCCTATGGCTACACCTTC. Translated: CASSRTGDPYGYTF.

The CDR3 DNA reads as TGTGCCAGCAGCCAACCGAGACAGGGGTCCCCCGCTAACTATGGCTACACCTTC. Amino acid sequence: CASSQPRQGSPANYGYTF. V gene TRBV4-2 combines with J gene TRBJ1-2, with 8 bases lining up with TRBD1. Germline V lookup: CDR1 LGHNA, CDR2 YNFKEQ. The V and J ends lost 2 bases and 0 bases, in that order; junction bases with no gene match: 11. This CDR3 is 18 amino acids long.

This clonotype was picked up many times. The chain has TRBV28 and TRBJ2-5; the match to TRBD1 covers 11 bases. V was pared by 8 bases and J by 4 bases, with 9 bases of the junction left unmatched. CDR1 and CDR2 (germline): MDHEN, SYDVKM. The CDR3 length is 15 residues. CDR3 nucleotide sequence: TGTGCCAGCCTCGATATGGGACAGGGGGTAGAGACCCAGTACTTC. Translated: CASLDMGQGVETQYF.

In its sample, this clonotype was seen a few times. The CDR3 is CAIRETSSSTDTQYF. The CDR3 DNA reads as TGTGCCATCAGAGAGACTAGTTCTAGCACAGATACGCAGTATTTT. This chain links TRBV10-3 with TRBJ2-3, with TRBD2 as a possible D gene (6 bases). Trimming took off 6 bases at V and 0 bases at J, with 13 bases between the two ends. Per germline, CDR1 ENHRY and CDR2 SYGVKD. This CDR3 has 15 residues.

This clonotype was detected a few times. The chain recombines TRBV20-1 with TRBJ1-6; 9 bases match TRBD1. Unmatched junction bases numbered 4, after V lost 2 bases and J lost 8 bases. CDR1 is DFQATT, CDR2 SNEGSKA, per germline (reference sequence). This CDR3 has 14 amino acids. CDR3 protein: CSARNTGGDSPLHF. The CDR3 nucleotides are TGCAGTGCTAGAAATACAGGGGGCGATTCACCCCTCCACTTT.

Many counts were recorded for this clonotype. The chain joins TRBV28 to TRBJ2-1; D is tentatively TRBD1 or TRBD2 (5 bases each). The CDR3 extends over 15 amino acids. The V and J ends lost 8 bases and 4 bases respectively, with 18 bases between them. Germline V lookup: CDR1 MDHEN, CDR2 SYDVKM. CDR3 DNA sequence: TGTGCCAGCCTTCGGGGCGTCCCGAAATACAATGAGCAGTTCTTC. Protein product: CASLRGVPKYNEQFF. The full variable domain, in which reference TRBV28 and TRBJ2-1 provide the parts outside the CDR3, is DVKVTQSSRYLVKRTGEKVFLECVQDMDHENMFWYRQDPGLGLRLIYFSYDVKMKEKGDIPEGYSVSREKKERFSLILESASTNQTSMYLCASLRGVPKYNEQFFGPGTRLTVL.

The chain combines TRBV28 with TRBJ2-5, with 7 bases matching TRBD1. The CDR3 extends over 16 amino acids. Germline CDR1 MDHEN, CDR2 SYDVKM. The V segment lost 4 bases and the J segment 3 bases; nucleotides outside the gene matches: 11. The DNA of the CDR3 is TGTGCCAGCAGTTCCTACTACACCGGGACAGAAGAGACCCAGTACTTC. This encodes CASSSYYTGTEETQYF. Together with reference TRBV28 and TRBJ2-5, the CDR3 gives the full variable domain: DVKVTQSSRYLVKRTGEKVFLECVQDMDHENMFWYRQDPGLGLRLIYFSYDVKMKEKGDIPEGYSVSREKKERFSLILESASTNQTSMYLCASSSYYTGTEETQYFGPGTRLLVL.

This sequence joins TRBV7-9 and TRBJ2-3; TRBD1 aligns across 9 bases. Per the germline V gene, CDR1 is SEHNR and CDR2 is FQNEAQ (reference sequence). This CDR3 contains 14 residues. V dropped 8 bases and J dropped 8; count of bases not matched to a gene: 11. The CDR3 DNA is TGTGCCAGCGTACAGGGGGCGGACTGGGGTACGCAGTATTTT. This sequence encodes CASVQGADWGTQYF.

As concerns this clonotype: This may be a read error: a much more frequent sequence differs by one nucleotide. This rearrangement joins TRBV11-1 to TRBJ2-7; tentatively, D is TRBD1 (6 bases). From germline, CDR1 is SGHAT and CDR2 FQDESV (reference sequence). This CDR3 comprises 15 residues. CDR3 DNA: TGTGCCAGCAGCTTACGGGACACAGGTAACTACGAGCGGTACTTC. Protein product: CASSLRDTGNYERYF.

This clonotype occurred a few times. This sequence joins TRBV19 and TRBJ1-5, with D unclear. This CDR3 comprises 16 residues. Germline CDR1 is LNHDA and CDR2 is SQIVND (reference sequence). The germline V and J ends were trimmed by 3 bases and 0 bases, with 12 bases remaining between them. DNA for the CDR3: TGTGCCAGTAGTATGAAGGCCGGTTATAGCAATCAGCCCCAGCATTTT. Its protein product is CASSMKAGYSNQPQHF.

This clonotype was counted only a few times. The CDR3 coding sequence is TGCAGTGCTAGACCAAGGGGTGGTAGAATGTCTACGCAGTATTTT. Protein: CSARPRGGRMSTQYF. The V gene is TRBV20-1, the J gene TRBJ2-3; a weak D match, TRBD1 (5 bases). The CDR3 loop spans 15 amino acids. Trimming shortened V by 2 bases and J by 8 bases, and 20 bases separated the two germline ends. Looked up from germline, CDR1 is DFQATT and CDR2 is SNEGSKA (reference sequence).

This clonotype was seen only a few times. J is TRBJ2-5 and V is TRBV7-2, with 8 bases matching TRBD2. Per the germline V gene, CDR1 is SGHTA and CDR2 is FQGNSA. The CDR3 is 15 residues long. V was clipped by 6 bases and J by 5 bases; unmatched bases: 11. The CDR3 nucleotides read TGTGCCAGCAGTGAGGACAGCGGGGGAGGGGAGACCCAGTACTTC. This gives the protein CASSEDSGGGETQYF.

This clonotype was seen a handful of times. The CDR3: CSASGVHRQGARETQYF. The CDR3 nucleotides are TGCAGTGCTAGTGGGGTCCATCGACAGGGGGCGCGGGAGACCCAGTACTTC. The rearrangement uses TRBV20-1 and TRBJ2-5, with TRBD1 matching over 10 bases. Germline V gene sequence: CDR1 DFQATT, CDR2 SNEGSKA (reference sequence). V shed 3 bases, J shed 5 bases, and the junction held 15 bases outside the gene matches. The CDR3 contains 17 residues.

The chain has TRBV6-2 or TRBV6-3 and TRBJ1-1; possibly TRBD1 for D (5 bases). The V gene lost 2 bases and the J gene lost 9 bases, with 13 bases spanning the gap. The CDR3 has 13 residues. Germline CDR1 is MNHEY and CDR2 is SVGEGT. The CDR3 here is CASSYLDSRQAFF. DNA for the CDR3: TGTGCCAGCAGTTACCTCGACAGCCGCCAAGCTTTCTTT.

Ten or more counts support this clonotype. This sequence joins TRBV20-1 and TRBJ2-3; 9 bases are shared with TRBD1. The V segment lost 4 bases and the J segment 3 bases; nucleotides outside the gene matches: 8. Germline V CDR1 and CDR2: DFQATT, SNEGSKA (reference sequence). The CDR3 runs to 15 residues. The CDR3 coding sequence is TGCAGTGCTATGTCTTCGGGACAGGGAACAGATACGCAGTATTTT. The encoded protein is CSAMSSGQGTDTQYF.

V is TRBV19 and J is TRBJ1-1, with D uncertain. The CDR3 sequence is 13 residues long. Deletions cut 7 bases from V and 1 base from J, with 10 bases between. Germline values: CDR1 LNHDA, CDR2 SQIVND (reference sequence). The CDR3 reads CASKEIPNTEAFF. In DNA form, the CDR3 reads TGTGCCAGTAAAGAGATTCCGAACACTGAAGCTTTCTTT.